This T cell receptor (beta chain) derives from a study of graft-versus-host responses after intestinal transplantation. The protocol was immunoSEQ multiplex PCR, while the TCRdb copy is restricted to in-frame clones and leaves out a portion. Of 90,000 to 100,000 clones listed, 90% to 95% are singletons. As regards this clone: The antigen is not known.

Germline V gene data show CDR1 as MNHEY and CDR2 as SVGAGI. The CDR3 has 16 amino acids. The V and J ends lost 2 bases and 2 bases respectively, with 15 bases between them. The sequencing used unstimulated CD8+ T cells sorted from spleen or lymph node cells, collected before intestinal transplant. The rearrangement links TRBV6-5 to TRBJ2-5, with D tentatively TRBD1 (6 bases). This clonotype was obtained from a human donor who received an intestinal transplant. CDR3 sequence (DNA): TGTGCCAGCAGTTACGGGGCAGGGGAAGGGCAAGAGACCCAGTACTTC. Encoded protein: CASSYGAGEGQETQYF.